One and the same sample provided the 30 T cell receptor beta chains below, sequenced in a study of siplizumab effects on memory and regulatory T cells. Sequencing used immunoSEQ multiplex PCR; TCRdb keeps in-frame clones, though not all of them. Of 90,000 to 95,000 clones listed, 96% are singletons. The sequenced material came from naive CD4+ T cells sorted from blood. These receptors came from a human donor in good health.

This chain links TRBV25-1 with TRBJ2-3; TRBD2 aligns across 9 bases. CDR3 size: 18 residues. Losses at the gene ends were 10 bases for V and 2 bases for J; bases not matched to a gene: 19. Germline V gene data show CDR1 as MGHDK and CDR2 as SYGVNS. Written as DNA, the CDR3 is TGTGCCATCCACCATCTTGACGCGGGACTAGCCAACACAGATACGCAGTATTTT. Amino acid sequence: CAIHHLDAGLANTDTQYF.

The chain joins TRBV4-1 to TRBJ2-1; D perhaps matches TRBD2 (7 bases). Germline V gene data show CDR1 as MGHRA and CDR2 as YSYEKL. The CDR3 totals 15 residues. V was shortened by 3 bases and J by 10 bases, with 19 bases between the two germline ends. The CDR3 region has the DNA TGCGCCAGCAGCCACCCACAACGGGGGGCTTACGAGCAGTTCTTC. It translates to CASSHPQRGAYEQFF.

J is TRBJ1-1 and V is TRBV11-3; tentative D call: TRBD1 (6 bases). Trimming stripped 3 bases from V and 5 bases from J, with 13 bases between. The CDR3 spans 14 residues. The germline V gene has CDR1 SGHNT and CDR2 YENEEA. The CDR3 reads CASSFDGTSTEAFF. The DNA for the CDR3 is TGTGCCAGCAGCTTCGATGGGACATCGACTGAAGCTTTCTTT.

In DNA, the CDR3 is TGTGCCAGCAGTGTCCCGGGACAGACCGTTGAATTCCAAGAGACCCAGTACTTC. Its protein product is CASSVPGQTVEFQETQYF. The chain is built from TRBV25-1 and TRBJ2-5, with 7 positions matching TRBD1. V gave up 4 bases and J gave up 1 base; unmatched junction bases: 15. This CDR3 has 18 residues. Germline V lookup: CDR1 MGHDK, CDR2 SYGVNS.

This chain joins TRBV6-5 and TRBJ1-1; D is undetermined. Germline V CDR1 and CDR2: MNHEY, SVGAGI. Trimming pared 11 bases from V and 7 bases from J, leaving 14 bases between. The CDR3 is 11 residues long. Here the CDR3 reads CAGESRIEAFF. As DNA, the CDR3 is TGTGCCGGCGAGTCACGGATTGAAGCTTTCTTT.

This chain joins TRBV20-1 and TRBJ2-7, with no clear D. The CDR3 sequence is 11 residues long. With 3 bases removed from V and 0 bases from J, the gap between germline ends came to 3 bases. Germline V gives CDR1 DFQATT, CDR2 SNEGSKA (reference sequence). Written as DNA, the CDR3 is TGCAGTGCTAGGCACTCCTACGAGCAGTACTTC. This translates into CSARHSYEQYF.

The CDR3 loop is CASSDSIVNEQFF. In DNA form, the CDR3 reads TGTGCCAGCAGTGACTCAATAGTAAATGAGCAGTTCTTC. The rearrangement uses TRBV6-4 and TRBJ2-1; D is undetermined. The V end lost 0 bases, the J end lost 7 bases, and 7 bases lay between the germline ends. The CDR3 loop spans 13 amino acids. Per the germline V gene, CDR1 is MRHNA and CDR2 is SNTAGT.

This clone was seen a few times. The V and J genes are TRBV5-4 and TRBJ1-1; D not resolved. With 2 bases removed from V and 0 bases from J, the gap between germline ends came to 5 bases. Germline CDR1 and CDR2: SGHNT and YYREEE (reference sequence). The CDR3 has 13 residues. The CDR3 region has the DNA TGTGCCAGCAGCTTCGGGCTGAACACTGAAGCTTTCTTT. This sequence encodes CASSFGLNTEAFF.

The gene calls are TRBV27 and TRBJ1-4; D is unresolved. Trimming cost V 4 bases and J 4 bases, with 10 bases left between them. CDR1 MNHEY and CDR2 SMNVEV come from the germline V gene (reference sequence). The CDR3 covers 14 residues. CDR3 DNA sequence: TGTGCCAGCAGTTCCCGGACGGATAATGAAAAACTGTTTTTT. Encoded protein: CASSSRTDNEKLFF.

The V gene is TRBV2, the J gene TRBJ2-3; 8 nucleotides align to TRBD2. The V gene end was trimmed by 7 bases and the J gene end by 0 bases; junction bases not matched to a gene: 3. Germline V CDR1 and CDR2: SNHLY, FYNNEI. This CDR3 is 14 amino acids long. The CDR3 region has the DNA TGTGCCAGCACCTCGGGGGGGAGCACAGATACGCAGTATTTT. It specifies CASTSGGSTDTQYF.

J is TRBJ2-3 and V is TRBV25-1; 7 bases align to TRBD2. Trimming took 1 base from V and 0 from J; bases not matched to a gene: 4. Germline V gene data show CDR1 as MGHDK and CDR2 as SYGVNS. The CDR3 contains 16 residues. CDR3 amino acids: CASSEWVGGSTDTQYF. The CDR3 DNA follows: TGTGCCAGCAGTGAATGGGTCGGGGGGAGCACAGATACGCAGTATTTT.

This sequence joins TRBV28 and TRBJ2-1, with D perhaps TRBD1 or TRBD2 (5 bases each). CDR3 length equals 12 residues. V shed 5 bases and J shed 11 bases, with 13 bases lying between them. Germline CDR1 and CDR2: MDHEN and SYDVKM. Here the CDR3 DNA reads TGTGCCAGCAGTCGGGCGCCGGGACAGCAGTTCTTC. The encoded protein is CASSRAPGQQFF.

The chain links TRBV12-5 to TRBJ1-1, with TRBD1 matching 7 bases. With V trimmed by 5 bases and J by 0 bases, 9 bases remained unmatched. Per germline, CDR1 LGHNT and CDR2 FRNRAP. This CDR3 comprises 16 residues. For the CDR3, the DNA is TGTGCTAGTGGTCCCGTGACACAGGGGTTGAACACTGAAGCTTTCTTT. Residues: CASGPVTQGLNTEAFF.

The rearrangement joins TRBV4-1 to TRBJ1-5; D remains ambiguous. V gave up 4 bases and J gave up 6 bases, with 19 bases separating them. The V gene's germline CDR1 is MGHRA and CDR2 YSYEKL. The CDR3 length is 16 residues. CDR3 amino acids: CASSLTITESPQPQHF. In DNA, the CDR3 is TGCGCCAGCAGCCTCACGATTACCGAATCCCCTCAGCCCCAGCATTTT.

J is TRBJ1-1 and V is TRBV7-9; 7 bases are a match to TRBD1. Germline V gene data show CDR1 as SEHNR and CDR2 as FQNEAQ (reference sequence). V gave up 0 bases and J gave up 1 base; unmatched junction bases: 5. This CDR3 has 16 residues. The CDR3 coding sequence is TGTGCCAGCAGCTTAGCGGTGGGACAGCCGAACACTGAAGCTTTCTTT. Residues: CASSLAVGQPNTEAFF.

The rearrangement uses TRBV10-3 and TRBJ1-1, with 7 bases identical to TRBD1. V shed 6 bases, J shed 0 bases, and the junction held 4 bases outside the gene matches. Germline CDR1 ENHRY, CDR2 SYGVKD. The CDR3 runs 14 residues. CDR3 nucleotide sequence: TGTGCCATCAGGCCGGGACAGATGAACACTGAAGCTTTCTTT. Amino acids: CAIRPGQMNTEAFF.

The chain uses TRBV18 and TRBJ1-2; the D gene is possibly TRBD1 (5 bases). This CDR3 region has 15 residues. Looked up from germline, CDR1 is KGHSH and CDR2 is LQKENI. V lost 4 bases, J lost 4 bases, and 16 bases lay in between. The CDR3 bases are TGTGCCAGCTCACGGGACGGTGGGTCTGGCTATGGCTACACCTTC. Its protein product is CASSRDGGSGYGYTF.

This chain links TRBV11-2 with TRBJ2-3; 15 bases map to TRBD2. CDR1 and CDR2 (germline): SGHAT, FQNNGV. This CDR3 region has 19 residues. The V gene end was trimmed by 1 base and the J gene end by 0 bases; junction bases not matched to a gene: 5. CDR3: CASSLVRTSGGGSTDTQYF. DNA for the CDR3: TGTGCCAGCAGCTTAGTGAGGACTAGCGGGGGGGGTAGCACAGATACGCAGTATTTT.

This rearrangement joins TRBV7-9 to TRBJ1-2; 7 positions agree with TRBD1. J lost 0 bases, V lost 5 bases, and 9 bases had no gene match. There are 16 residues in the CDR3. Germline lookup yields CDR1 SEHNR and CDR2 FQNEAQ (reference sequence). The CDR3 loop is CASSNRGTAANYGYTF. The CDR3 DNA reads TGTGCCAGCAGCAACCGAGGGACAGCAGCTAACTATGGCTACACCTTC.

This chain links TRBV9 with TRBJ1-4; tentatively, D is TRBD1 (6 bases). The CDR3 extends over 18 amino acids. The germline V gene encodes CDR1 SGDLS and CDR2 YYNGEE. Trimming took off 0 bases at V and 4 bases at J, with 19 bases between the two ends. Written as DNA, the CDR3 is TGTGCCAGCAGCGTAGGATCATCTGGGGGCGGCAATAATGAAAAACTGTTTTTT. Its protein is CASSVGSSGGGNNEKLFF.

The CDR3 DNA reads TGTGCCAGCAGTCCGCTCGGCCCAGTAAATAGCAATCAGCCCCAGCATTTT. It encodes CASSPLGPVNSNQPQHF. J is TRBJ1-5 and V is TRBV28; D gene unclear. The CDR3 spans 17 residues. V lost 5 bases and J lost 0, with 17 bases in between. Germline V gene sequence: CDR1 MDHEN, CDR2 SYDVKM.

The chain recombines TRBV9 with TRBJ1-2; possibly TRBD1 for D (6 bases). V lost 4 bases to trimming and J lost 2 bases, with 15 bases between them. Per germline, CDR1 SGDLS and CDR2 YYNGEE. This CDR3 contains 15 residues. CDR3 sequence (DNA): TGTGCCAGCAGCCCCCAACAGGGATTGAACTATGGCTACACCTTC. Encoded protein: CASSPQQGLNYGYTF.

The chain joins TRBV7-2 to TRBJ2-7; 7 nucleotides match TRBD1. This CDR3 spans 14 amino acids. The V gene's germline CDR1 is SGHTA and CDR2 FQGNSA. V shed 3 bases, J shed 1 base, and the junction held 3 bases outside the gene matches. CDR3 loop: CASSFDRASYEQYF. The CDR3 nucleotides are TGTGCCAGCAGCTTTGACAGGGCGTCCTACGAGCAGTACTTC.

The chain is built from TRBV7-6 and TRBJ1-1, with D perhaps TRBD1 (5 bases). Germline V gene sequence: CDR1 SGHVS, CDR2 FNYEAQ. This CDR3 has 14 amino acids. Trimming stripped 5 bases from V and 0 bases from J, with 10 bases between. CDR3 nucleotides: TGTGCCAGCAGCCCGGGGACGGTGAACACTGAAGCTTTCTTT. The encoded protein is CASSPGTVNTEAFF.

This chain uses TRBV7-9 with TRBJ1-1; D is unclear. The germline V and J ends were trimmed by 4 bases and 0 bases, with 6 bases remaining between them. This CDR3 contains 13 residues. Germline V gene lookup returns CDR1 SEHNR and CDR2 FQNEAQ (reference sequence). Here the CDR3 DNA reads TGTGCCAGCAGCTGGGCCATGAACACTGAAGCTTTCTTT. It yields the protein CASSWAMNTEAFF.

The V and J genes are TRBV5-5 and TRBJ2-5; D may be TRBD1 (6 bases). The CDR3 sequence is 15 residues long. V was cut by 6 bases and J by 5 bases, with 20 bases left in between. Germline V gene data show CDR1 as SGHKS and CDR2 as YYEKEE (reference sequence). In nucleotides, the CDR3 is TGTGCCAGCACGTTACAGGGTGCGGAGTACGAGACCCAGTACTTC. It specifies CASTLQGAEYETQYF. The variable domain in full, with the rest retrieved from reference TRBV5-5 and TRBJ2-5, is DAGVTQSPTHLIKTRGQQVTLRCSPISGHKSVSWYQQVLGQGPQFIFQYYEKEERGRGNFPDRFSARQFPNYSSELNVNALLLGDSALYLCASTLQGAEYETQYFGPGTRLLVL.

V gene TRBV9 combines with J gene TRBJ2-7; tentative D call: TRBD2 (6 bases). The CDR3 covers 17 residues. The germline gives CDR1 SGDLS, CDR2 YYNGEE. Trimming removed 0 bases at V and 1 base at J, with 17 bases between. The CDR3 nucleotides are TGTGCCAGCAGCGTAGATCCCGACCCGGGGACTTCCTACGAGCAGTACTTC. Amino acids: CASSVDPDPGTSYEQYF.

The chain couples TRBV5-3 to TRBJ2-5; the match to TRBD2 covers 14 bases. TRBV5-3 is reported as an ORF; its role is uncertain. The CDR3 is 18 amino acids. After removal of 0 bases from V and 4 bases from J, the junction contained 8 bases not matched to a gene. CDR3 region: CARSLARTSGGFRETQYF. CDR3 coding DNA: TGTGCCAGAAGCTTGGCAAGGACTAGCGGGGGGTTCAGAGAGACCCAGTACTTC.

This chain connects TRBV5-6 to TRBJ2-6; 7 nucleotides match TRBD1. Germline V CDR1 and CDR2: SGHDT, YYEEEE. The CDR3 consists of 15 residues. The V and J ends lost 4 bases and 2 bases, in that order; junction bases with no gene match: 3. The DNA for the CDR3 is TGTGCCAGCAGCGCTAGGGGGCCTGGGGCCAACGTCCTGACTTTC. It encodes CASSARGPGANVLTF. The whole variable domain, remainder taken from reference TRBV5-6 and TRBJ2-6, is DAGVTQSPTHLIKTRGQQVTLRCSPKSGHDTVSWYQQALGQGPQFIFQYYEEEERQRGNFPDRFSGHQFPNYSSELNVNALLLGDSALYLCASSARGPGANVLTFGAGSRLTVL.

The V gene is TRBV4-1, the J gene TRBJ2-7, with a weak D call TRBD2 (5 bases). CDR3 length equals 14 residues. Trimming removed 4 bases from V and 2 bases from J, with 12 bases in between. Germline V gene sequence: CDR1 MGHRA, CDR2 YSYEKL. CDR3: CASSLGEGTYEQYF. The CDR3 DNA follows: TGCGCCAGCAGCCTTGGCGAGGGTACCTACGAGCAGTACTTC.